These 5 T cell receptor beta chains were sequenced from one sample in a study of blood T cell repertoires in COVID-19 (dated by TCRdb to 2019 to 2021). The method behind the library was the immunoSEQ multiplex PCR assay. TCRdb re-hosts the immuneACCESS table, in-frame sequences only. Its copies lack some clones; in the studies checked, an unresolved V gene accounts for under half of them, and the cause for the rest is not known. The table for this sample lists approximately 240,000 clones; 87% of them were counted only once. Clones ranked in the top ten supply under 6.5% of the sample. The sequenced sample consisted of PBMCs or T cells enriched from blood (not recorded which). These receptors were taken from a woman aged 30 to 39 with acute COVID-19.

This chain uses TRBV9 with TRBJ2-7; TRBD2 agrees at 8 bases. The germline V gene has CDR1 SGDLS and CDR2 YYNGEE. The CDR3 length is 15 residues. V dropped 0 bases and J dropped 2; count of bases not matched to a gene: 4. Written as DNA, the CDR3 is TGTGCCAGCAGCGTAGGTTTCGGGGGGGCCTACGAGCAGTACTTC. Residues: CASSVGFGGAYEQYF. Looking up the rest from reference TRBV9 and TRBJ2-7 gives the full variable domain: DSGVTQTPKHLITATGQRVTLRCSPRSGDLSVYWYQQSLDQGLQFLIQYYNGEERAKGNILERFSAQQFPDLHSELNLSSLELGDSALYFCASSVGFGGAYEQYFGPGTRLTVT.

The chain combines TRBV2 with TRBJ1-6; TRBD1 matches at 9 bases. V shed 6 bases and J 9 bases; nucleotides not matched to a gene: 6. This CDR3 comprises 14 residues. CDR1 and CDR2 from the germline V gene are SNHLY and FYNNEI. The CDR3 loop reads CASSRDRVFSPLHF. The CDR3 DNA follows: TGTGCCAGCAGCCGGGACAGGGTTTTTTCACCCCTCCACTTT.

The chain links TRBV7-9 to TRBJ2-3, with 9 positions matching TRBD1. V shed 6 bases and J 2 bases; nucleotides not matched to a gene: 3. This CDR3 spans 14 amino acids. Germline-derived CDR1 and CDR2 are SEHNR and FQNEAQ (reference sequence). CDR3 residues: CASRGTGTTDTQYF. As DNA, the CDR3 is TGTGCCAGCAGAGGGACAGGGACCACAGATACGCAGTATTTT.

The V and J genes are TRBV28 and TRBJ1-5, with TRBD1 identical over 7 bases. J gave up 7 bases and V 5 bases, and 8 bases lay outside the gene matches. This CDR3 contains 14 residues. Germline V gene lookup returns CDR1 MDHEN and CDR2 SYDVKM. CDR3 region: CASSPLTGMQPQHF. In nucleotides, the CDR3 is TGTGCCAGCAGTCCCTTGACAGGGATGCAGCCCCAGCATTTT.

The CDR3 is CASSQEFQLGGGPQETQYF. DNA for the CDR3: TGTGCCAGCAGCCAAGAATTCCAGTTGGGCGGGGGGCCCCAAGAGACCCAGTACTTC. V is TRBV3-1 (or the pseudogene TRBV3-2) and J is TRBJ2-5, with 8 bases aligning to TRBD2. The length of the CDR3 is 19 residues. The junction had 13 bases not matched to a gene; V was cut back by 0 bases and J by 1 base. Germline V gene data show CDR1 as LGHDT and CDR2 as YNNKEL (reference sequence).